The sequence of this TCR beta chain was determined in a study of cytomegalovirus exposure and HLA in healthy donors. In the case of this clone: Its antigen is not known.

Primers: 60 Vbeta forward and 13 Jbeta reverse. Method: immunoSEQ multiplex PCR; TCRdb's copy keeps in-frame clones and lacks some. The table has approximately 77,000 clones, around three quarters seen once. CDR3 size: 15 residues. Per germline, CDR1 SGHVS and CDR2 FQNEAQ. The ends were cut back, 5 bases at V and 4 bases at J, with 17 bases in the middle. The study, taken as a whole, reports: DRB1 had the most TCR associations and HLA-C the fewest, a later analysis found, with rates varying by HLA locus. The authors later found most CMV-associated TCR beta chains appeared HLA-restricted.

The source is a male donor in good health and CMV-seropositive. The chain couples TRBV7-8 to TRBJ1-1; TRBD1 is a possible D gene (6 bases). Sequences were obtained from PBMCs. The CDR3 region is CASSLGGGTITEAFF. The DNA for the CDR3 is TGTGCCAGCAGCCTCGGGGGGGGGACAATCACTGAAGCTTTCTTT.